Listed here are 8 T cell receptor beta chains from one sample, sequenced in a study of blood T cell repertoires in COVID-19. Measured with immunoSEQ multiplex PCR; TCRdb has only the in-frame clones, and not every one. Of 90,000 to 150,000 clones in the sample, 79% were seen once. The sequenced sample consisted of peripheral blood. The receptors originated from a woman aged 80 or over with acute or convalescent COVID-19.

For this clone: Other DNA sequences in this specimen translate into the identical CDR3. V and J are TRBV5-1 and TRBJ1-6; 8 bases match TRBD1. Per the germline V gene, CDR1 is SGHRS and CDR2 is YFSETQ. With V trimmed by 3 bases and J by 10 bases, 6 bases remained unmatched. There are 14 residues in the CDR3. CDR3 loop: CASSSGTGSSPLHF. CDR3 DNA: TGCGCCAGCAGCTCGGGGACAGGCTCATCACCCCTCCACTTT.

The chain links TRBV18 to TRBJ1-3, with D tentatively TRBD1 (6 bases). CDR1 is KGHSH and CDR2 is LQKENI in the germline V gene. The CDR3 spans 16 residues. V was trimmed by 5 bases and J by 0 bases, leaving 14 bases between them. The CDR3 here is CASSTRQVTSGNTIYF. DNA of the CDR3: TGTGCCAGCTCAACTAGACAGGTTACCTCTGGAAACACCATATATTTT. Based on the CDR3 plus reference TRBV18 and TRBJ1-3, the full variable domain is NAGVMQNPRHLVRRRGQEARLRCSPMKGHSHVYWYRQLPEEGLKFMVYLQKENIIDESGMPKERFSAEFPKEGPSILRIQQVVRGDSAAYFCASSTRQVTSGNTIYFGEGSWLTVV.

The CDR3 DNA follows: TGTGCCAGCAGAGAGGAAACGGGAGCTTTCTTT. This codes for CASREETGAFF. V and J are TRBV12-3 or TRBV12-4 and TRBJ1-1, with D unclear. The length of the CDR3 is 11 residues. V was cut by 6 bases and J by 10 bases, with 12 bases left in between.

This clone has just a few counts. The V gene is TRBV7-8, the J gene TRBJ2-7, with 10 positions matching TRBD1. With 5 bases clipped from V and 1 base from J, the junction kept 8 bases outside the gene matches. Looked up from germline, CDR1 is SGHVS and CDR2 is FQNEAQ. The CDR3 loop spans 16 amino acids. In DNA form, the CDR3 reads TGTGCCAGCAGCCGAGGACAGGGGGAAGTATCCTACGAGCAGTACTTC. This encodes CASSRGQGEVSYEQYF.

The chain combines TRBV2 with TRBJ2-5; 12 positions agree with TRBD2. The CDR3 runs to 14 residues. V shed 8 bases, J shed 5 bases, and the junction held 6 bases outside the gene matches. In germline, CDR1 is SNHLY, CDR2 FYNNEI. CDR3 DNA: TGTGCCAGCGCCCAGCTAGCGGGGGGGGAGACCCAGTACTTC. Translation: CASAQLAGGETQYF.

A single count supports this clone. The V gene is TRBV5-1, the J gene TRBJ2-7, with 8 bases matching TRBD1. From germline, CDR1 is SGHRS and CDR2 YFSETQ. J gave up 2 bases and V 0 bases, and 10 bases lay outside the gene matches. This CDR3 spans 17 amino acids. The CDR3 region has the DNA TGCGCCAGCAGCTTGGAGTTGCGGCAGGGGGCCGCCTACGAGCAGTACTTC. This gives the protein CASSLELRQGAAYEQYF. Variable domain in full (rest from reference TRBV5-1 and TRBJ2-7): KAGVTQTPRYLIKTRGQQVTLSCSPISGHRSVSWYQQTPGQGLQFLFEYFSETQRNKGNFPGRFSGRQFSNSRSEMNVSTLELGDSALYLCASSLELRQGAAYEQYFGPGTRLTVT.

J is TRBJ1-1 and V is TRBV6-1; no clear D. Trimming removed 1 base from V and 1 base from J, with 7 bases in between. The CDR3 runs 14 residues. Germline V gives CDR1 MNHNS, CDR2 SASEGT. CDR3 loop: CASSEGAWNTEAFF. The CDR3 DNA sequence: TGTGCCAGCAGTGAAGGGGCCTGGAACACTGAAGCTTTCTTT.

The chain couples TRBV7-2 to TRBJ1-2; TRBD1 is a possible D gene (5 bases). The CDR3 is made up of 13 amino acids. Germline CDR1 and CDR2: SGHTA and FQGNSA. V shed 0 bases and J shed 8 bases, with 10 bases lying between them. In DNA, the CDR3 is TGTGCCAGCAGCTTAGCTGTGCAGGGCGGCTACACCTTC. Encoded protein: CASSLAVQGGYTF.